These T cell receptor beta chains were read from a single sample in a study of regulatory T cells in long-lasting Graves disease. Each CDR3 protein is one row after TCRdb ran MiXCR on the multiplex PCR reads. The top ten hold 20% to 25% of the sample, which has 350,000 to 500,000 distinct CDR3 sequences, about 17% seen once. The sample also formed part of further work on T cells in Graves' hyperthyroidism and ophthalmopathy.

The source was peripheral blood mononuclear cells (PBMCs), collected at new diagnosis, from a patient treated with antithyroid drugs. Receptor source: a woman younger than 30 with Graves disease. The CDR3 runs from the conserved cysteine through the conserved F or W. A D gene is named only where the DNA matches it firmly. Only some rows state a clone size, as once, few, many or a class for expanded clones.

j_gene: TRBJ1-5; d_gene: .; v_gene: TRBV7-2; abundance: many; CDR3aa: CASSHGRRYSNQPQHF; CDR3nt: TGTGCCAGCAGCCACGGGAGGCGTTATAGCAATCAGCCCCAGCATTTT
j_gene: TRBJ2-1; d_gene: .; v_gene: TRBV11-2; abundance: many; CDR3aa: CASSLVYRDYNEQFF; CDR3nt: TGTGCCAGCAGCTTAGTTTACCGGGACTACAATGAGCAGTTCTTC
j_gene: TRBJ2-7; d_gene: TRBD2; v_gene: TRBV20-1; abundance: few; CDR3aa: CSARRLAEARPYEQYF; CDR3nt: TGCAGTGCTAGAAGGCTAGCGGAAGCCCGACCATACGAGCAGTACTTC
j_gene: TRBJ2-3; d_gene: .; v_gene: TRBV27; abundance: many; CDR3aa: CASSKTRDTQYF; CDR3nt: TGTGCCAGCAGTAAAACCCGAGATACGCAGTATTTT
j_gene: TRBJ2-1; d_gene: TRBD2; v_gene: TRBV28; abundance: .; CDR3aa: CASSRPPDAGGFDNEQFF; CDR3nt: TGTGCCAGCAGTCGACCCCCCGACGCGGGAGGATTCGACAATGAGCAGTTCTTC
j_gene: TRBJ1-1; d_gene: .; v_gene: TRBV25-1; abundance: few; CDR3aa: CASSALRGTEAFF; CDR3nt: TGTGCCAGCAGTGCCCTCAGGGGTACTGAAGCTTTCTTT
j_gene: TRBJ2-7; d_gene: .; v_gene: TRBV7-9; abundance: .; CDR3aa: CASSLDVSLGEQYF; CDR3nt: TGTGCCAGCAGCTTAGATGTGTCTTTGGGCGAGCAGTACTTC
j_gene: TRBJ2-7; d_gene: TRBD2; v_gene: TRBV27; abundance: .; CDR3aa: CASSSWTSGKYEQYF; CDR3nt: TGTGCCAGCAGTTCCTGGACTAGCGGGAAATACGAGCAGTACTTC
j_gene: TRBJ2-7; d_gene: TRBD1; v_gene: TRBV12-3/TRBV12-4; abundance: many; CDR3aa: CASRFRDRDEQYF; CDR3nt: TGTGCCAGCAGATTCCGGGACAGGGACGAGCAGTACTTC
j_gene: TRBJ2-5; d_gene: TRBD1; v_gene: TRBV11-2; abundance: few; CDR3aa: CASSRVLGGTGGRETQYF; CDR3nt: TGTGCCAGCAGCCGAGTCCTGGGGGGGACAGGGGGGCGAGAGACCCAGTACTTC
j_gene: TRBJ2-5; d_gene: .; v_gene: TRBV12-3/TRBV12-4; abundance: many; CDR3aa: CASSSDVQETQYF; CDR3nt: TGTGCCAGCAGTTCCGACGTACAAGAGACCCAGTACTTC
j_gene: TRBJ1-6; d_gene: TRBD1; v_gene: TRBV7-2; abundance: .; CDR3aa: CASSFTRDRINSPLHF; CDR3nt: TGTGCCAGCAGCTTTACGCGGGACAGGATTAATTCACCCCTCCACTTT
j_gene: TRBJ1-1; d_gene: .; v_gene: TRBV15; abundance: many; CDR3aa: CATSRDGGGEAFF; CDR3nt: TGTGCCACCAGCAGAGATGGTGGGGGTGAAGCTTTCTTT
j_gene: TRBJ2-2; d_gene: .; v_gene: TRBV5-8; abundance: many; CDR3aa: CASSLVHRNTGELFF; CDR3nt: TGTGCCAGCAGCTTAGTTCACAGGAACACCGGGGAGCTGTTTTTT
j_gene: TRBJ2-5; d_gene: .; v_gene: TRBV5-1; abundance: .; CDR3aa: CASSLVYGDQETQYF; CDR3nt: TGCGCCAGCAGCTTGGTTTACGGAGACCAAGAGACCCAGTACTTC
j_gene: TRBJ2-3; d_gene: .; v_gene: TRBV27; abundance: .; CDR3aa: CASSLGVVTDTQYF; CDR3nt: TGTGCCAGCAGTTTAGGGGTCGTCACAGATACGCAGTATTTT
j_gene: TRBJ2-1; d_gene: .; v_gene: TRBV6-5; abundance: .; CDR3aa: CASSLSSSVLLYNEQFF; CDR3nt: TGTGCCAGCAGTTTGTCCAGTAGCGTATTACTCTACAATGAGCAGTTCTTC
j_gene: TRBJ2-5; d_gene: TRBD1; v_gene: TRBV24-1; abundance: many; CDR3aa: CATSDPDGQGRKTQYF; CDR3nt: TGTGCCACCAGTGATCCGGACGGACAGGGTCGGAAGACCCAGTACTTC
j_gene: TRBJ2-3; d_gene: .; v_gene: TRBV12-5; abundance: few; CDR3aa: CAIVPEVPPEDTQYF; CDR3nt: TGTGCTATCGTCCCGGAGGTTCCTCCCGAGGATACGCAGTATTTT
j_gene: TRBJ1-1; d_gene: .; v_gene: TRBV18; abundance: many; CDR3aa: CASSNTETEAFF; CDR3nt: TGTGCCAGCTCAAACACCGAAACTGAAGCTTTCTTT
j_gene: TRBJ2-1; d_gene: TRBD2; v_gene: TRBV30; abundance: many; CDR3aa: CAWIPTSGEQFF; CDR3nt: TGTGCCTGGATTCCAACTAGCGGAGAGCAGTTCTTC
j_gene: TRBJ2-3; d_gene: .; v_gene: TRBV29-1; abundance: .; CDR3aa: CSVLDKAPGTQYF; CDR3nt: TGCAGCGTCCTGGACAAGGCGCCGGGTACGCAGTATTTT
j_gene: TRBJ1-1; d_gene: .; v_gene: TRBV9; abundance: .; CDR3aa: CASSVGAQPLKAFF; CDR3nt: TGTGCCAGCAGCGTAGGGGCGCAACCACTGAAAGCTTTCTTT
j_gene: TRBJ2-7; d_gene: .; v_gene: TRBV10-2; abundance: few; CDR3aa: CASSESSEYEQYF; CDR3nt: TGCGCCAGCAGTGAGTCGTCGGAGTACGAGCAGTACTTC
j_gene: TRBJ2-5; d_gene: .; v_gene: TRBV27; abundance: many; CDR3aa: CASRALIEETQYF; CDR3nt: TGTGCCAGCAGGGCCCTAATTGAAGAGACCCAGTACTTC
j_gene: TRBJ2-7; d_gene: TRBD2; v_gene: TRBV6-1; abundance: many; CDR3aa: CASRERDGSYEQYF; CDR3nt: TGTGCCAGCAGAGAGCGGGACGGTAGCTACGAGCAGTACTTC
j_gene: TRBJ2-1; d_gene: TRBD2; v_gene: TRBV7-2; abundance: many; CDR3aa: CASSLVGGSGSYNEQFF; CDR3nt: TGTGCCAGCAGCTTAGTGGGCGGGAGTGGCTCCTACAATGAGCAGTTCTTC
j_gene: TRBJ2-7; d_gene: .; v_gene: TRBV7-8; abundance: few; CDR3aa: CASSLGLDRLQNYEQYF; CDR3nt: TGTGCCAGCAGCTTAGGACTAGATCGCTTACAAAACTACGAGCAGTACTTC
j_gene: TRBJ1-6; d_gene: TRBD1; v_gene: TRBV12-3/TRBV12-4; abundance: .; CDR3aa: CASTLGGQGYSPLHF; CDR3nt: TGTGCCAGCACCTTGGGGGGACAGGGATATTCACCCCTCCACTTT
j_gene: TRBJ1-4; d_gene: .; v_gene: TRBV7-8; abundance: many; CDR3aa: CASSLGGRGRGEKLFF; CDR3nt: TGTGCCAGCAGCTTAGGTGGCCGGGGGAGAGGTGAAAAACTGTTTTTT
j_gene: TRBJ2-1; d_gene: TRBD2; v_gene: TRBV7-9; abundance: few; CDR3aa: CASSLALAGLPRGQFF; CDR3nt: TGTGCCAGCAGCTTAGCTCTAGCGGGCCTCCCACGGGGGCAGTTCTTC
j_gene: TRBJ2-1; d_gene: .; v_gene: TRBV12-3/TRBV12-4; abundance: many; CDR3aa: CASSHSGTYNEQFF; CDR3nt: TGTGCCAGCAGCCATAGCGGAACCTACAATGAGCAGTTCTTC
j_gene: TRBJ1-5; d_gene: .; v_gene: TRBV19; abundance: .; CDR3aa: CASRQGYQPQHF; CDR3nt: TGTGCCAGTAGGCAGGGTTATCAGCCCCAGCATTTT
j_gene: TRBJ2-7; d_gene: .; v_gene: TRBV7-9; abundance: few; CDR3aa: CASRELEVRRNEQYF; CDR3nt: TGTGCCAGCAGAGAACTGGAGGTGAGGAGGAACGAGCAGTACTTC
j_gene: TRBJ2-7; d_gene: TRBD2; v_gene: TRBV9; abundance: .; CDR3aa: CASSVGGSVEQYF; CDR3nt: TGTGCCAGCAGCGTGGGCGGGAGTGTCGAGCAGTACTTC
j_gene: TRBJ2-3; d_gene: .; v_gene: TRBV20-1; abundance: few; CDR3aa: CSARFLKGFTDTQYF; CDR3nt: TGCAGTGCTAGATTTTTGAAGGGGTTCACAGATACGCAGTATTTT
j_gene: TRBJ1-3; d_gene: .; v_gene: TRBV12-3/TRBV12-4; abundance: many; CDR3aa: CASTTGTSGNTIYF; CDR3nt: TGTGCCAGCACCACCGGGACCTCTGGAAACACCATATATTTT
j_gene: TRBJ1-6; d_gene: .; v_gene: TRBV7-2; abundance: many; CDR3aa: CASSLRTGNSPLHF; CDR3nt: TGTGCCAGCAGCTTAAGGACGGGAAATTCACCCCTCCACTTT
j_gene: TRBJ2-6; d_gene: .; v_gene: TRBV27; abundance: many; CDR3aa: CASSSHSGANVLTF; CDR3nt: TGTGCCAGCAGTTCGCACTCTGGGGCCAACGTCCTGACTTTC
j_gene: TRBJ1-6; d_gene: TRBD1; v_gene: TRBV6-1; abundance: few; CDR3aa: CASKGQSHSPLHF; CDR3nt: TGTGCCAGTAAGGGACAGTCCCACTCACCCCTCCACTTT
j_gene: TRBJ2-1; d_gene: TRBD2; v_gene: TRBV7-2; abundance: .; CDR3aa: CASSLGLAGAPEFF; CDR3nt: TGTGCCAGCAGCTTGGGACTAGCGGGAGCTCCGGAGTTCTTC
j_gene: TRBJ2-2; d_gene: .; v_gene: TRBV27; abundance: many; CDR3aa: CASSLAARSYNGELFF; CDR3nt: TGTGCCAGCAGTTTAGCTGCTCGTTCGTACAACGGGGAGCTGTTTTTT
j_gene: TRBJ2-3; d_gene: TRBD2; v_gene: TRBV7-3; abundance: .; CDR3aa: CASSFSGRQLSPTDTQYF; CDR3nt: TGTGCCAGCAGCTTTAGCGGGAGGCAACTAAGTCCCACAGATACGCAGTATTTT
j_gene: TRBJ2-3; d_gene: .; v_gene: TRBV5-1; abundance: many; CDR3aa: CASSSVRRPASTDTQYF; CDR3nt: TGCGCCAGCAGCTCTGTCCGCAGACCGGCTAGCACAGATACGCAGTATTTT
j_gene: TRBJ2-5; d_gene: .; v_gene: TRBV29-1; abundance: .; CDR3aa: CSVRGARETQYF; CDR3nt: TGCAGCGTGAGGGGGGCTCGGGAGACCCAGTACTTC
j_gene: TRBJ2-1; d_gene: TRBD1; v_gene: TRBV3-1; abundance: few; CDR3aa: CASSQEVSGGSYNEQFF; CDR3nt: TGTGCCAGCAGCCAAGAGGTTTCAGGGGGCTCCTACAATGAGCAGTTCTTC
j_gene: TRBJ1-3; d_gene: TRBD1; v_gene: TRBV29-1; abundance: many; CDR3aa: CSVEAADRSGNTIYF; CDR3nt: TGCAGCGTTGAAGCGGCGGACAGGTCTGGAAACACCATATATTTT